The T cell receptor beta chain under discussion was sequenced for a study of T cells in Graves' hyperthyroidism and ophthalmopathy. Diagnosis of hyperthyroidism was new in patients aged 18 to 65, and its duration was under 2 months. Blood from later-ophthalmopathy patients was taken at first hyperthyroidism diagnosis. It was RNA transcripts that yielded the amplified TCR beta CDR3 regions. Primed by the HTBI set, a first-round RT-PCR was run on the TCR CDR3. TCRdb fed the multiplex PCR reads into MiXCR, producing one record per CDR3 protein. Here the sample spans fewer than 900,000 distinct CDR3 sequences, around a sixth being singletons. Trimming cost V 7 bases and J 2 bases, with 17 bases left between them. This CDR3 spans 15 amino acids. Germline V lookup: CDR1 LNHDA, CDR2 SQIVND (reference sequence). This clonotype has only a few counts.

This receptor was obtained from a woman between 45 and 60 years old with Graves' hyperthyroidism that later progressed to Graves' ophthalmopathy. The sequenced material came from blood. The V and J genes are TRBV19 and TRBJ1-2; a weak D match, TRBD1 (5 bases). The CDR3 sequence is CASTRGGERNYGYTF. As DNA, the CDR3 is TGTGCCAGTACCCGGGGAGGGGAGAGAAACTATGGCTACACCTTC.